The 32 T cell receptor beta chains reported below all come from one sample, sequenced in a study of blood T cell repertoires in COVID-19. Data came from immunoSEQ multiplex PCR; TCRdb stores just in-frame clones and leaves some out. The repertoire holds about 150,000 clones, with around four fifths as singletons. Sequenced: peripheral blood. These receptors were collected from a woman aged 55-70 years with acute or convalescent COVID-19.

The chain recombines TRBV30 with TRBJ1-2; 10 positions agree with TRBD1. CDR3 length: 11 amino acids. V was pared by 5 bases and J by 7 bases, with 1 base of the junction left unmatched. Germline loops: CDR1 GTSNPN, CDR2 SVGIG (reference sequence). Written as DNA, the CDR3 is TGTGCCTGGGGGACAGGGGCTGGCTACACCTTC. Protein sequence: CAWGTGAGYTF.

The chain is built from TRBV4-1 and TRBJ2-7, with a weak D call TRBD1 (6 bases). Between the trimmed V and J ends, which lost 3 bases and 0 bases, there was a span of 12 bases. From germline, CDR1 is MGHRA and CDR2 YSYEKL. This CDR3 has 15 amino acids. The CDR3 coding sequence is TGCGCCAGCAGCCACCATCCGACAGGCTCCTACGAGCAGTACTTC. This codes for CASSHHPTGSYEQYF.

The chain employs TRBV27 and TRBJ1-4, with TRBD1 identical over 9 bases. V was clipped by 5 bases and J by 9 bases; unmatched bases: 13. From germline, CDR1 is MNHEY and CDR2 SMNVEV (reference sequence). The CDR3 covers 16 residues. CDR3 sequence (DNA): TGTGCCAGCAGTCTAACCGACAGGGGGATGGGGAAAAAACTGTTTTTT. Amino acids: CASSLTDRGMGKKLFF. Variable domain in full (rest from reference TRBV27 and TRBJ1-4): EAQVTQNPRYLITVTGKKLTVTCSQNMNHEYMSWYRQDPGLGLRQIYYSMNVEVTDKGDVPEGYKVSRKEKRNFPLILESPSPNQTSLYFCASSLTDRGMGKKLFFGSGTQLSVL.

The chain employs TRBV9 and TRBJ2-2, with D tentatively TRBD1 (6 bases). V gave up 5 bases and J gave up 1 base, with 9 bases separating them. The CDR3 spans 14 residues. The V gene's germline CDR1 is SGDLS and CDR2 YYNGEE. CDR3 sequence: CASSAQGNTGELFF. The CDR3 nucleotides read TGTGCCAGCAGTGCACAGGGGAACACCGGGGAGCTGTTTTTT.

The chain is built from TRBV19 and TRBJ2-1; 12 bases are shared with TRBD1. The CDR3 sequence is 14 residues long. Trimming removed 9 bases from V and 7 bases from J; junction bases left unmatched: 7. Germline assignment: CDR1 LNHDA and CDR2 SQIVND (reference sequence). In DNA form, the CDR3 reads TGTGCCAGCGTCGGGACAGGGGGCCGGAATGAGCAGTTCTTC. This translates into CASVGTGGRNEQFF.

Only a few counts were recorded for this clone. The CDR3 bases are TGTGCCAGCAGCCAAGGGGGGGGTACTTACGAGCAGTACTTC. Translation gives CASSQGGGTYEQYF. This sequence joins TRBV4-2 and TRBJ2-7, with 7 bases fitting TRBD2. The CDR3 totals 14 residues. CDR1 is LGHNA and CDR2 is YNFKEQ in the germline V gene. Trimming removed 1 base from V and 4 bases from J; junction bases left unmatched: 4.

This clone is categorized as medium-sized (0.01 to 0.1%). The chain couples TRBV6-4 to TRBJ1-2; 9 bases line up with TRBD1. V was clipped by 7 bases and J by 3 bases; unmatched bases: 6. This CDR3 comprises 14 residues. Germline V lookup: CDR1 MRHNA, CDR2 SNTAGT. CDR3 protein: CASKGDREDYGYTF. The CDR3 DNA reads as TGTGCCAGCAAGGGGGACAGGGAGGACTATGGCTACACCTTC.

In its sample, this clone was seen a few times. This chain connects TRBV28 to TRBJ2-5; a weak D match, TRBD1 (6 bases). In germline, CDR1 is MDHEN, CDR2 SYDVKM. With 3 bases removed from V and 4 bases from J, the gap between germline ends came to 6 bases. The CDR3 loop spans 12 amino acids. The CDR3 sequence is CASSFRGETQYF. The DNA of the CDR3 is TGTGCCAGCAGTTTCAGGGGAGAGACCCAGTACTTC.

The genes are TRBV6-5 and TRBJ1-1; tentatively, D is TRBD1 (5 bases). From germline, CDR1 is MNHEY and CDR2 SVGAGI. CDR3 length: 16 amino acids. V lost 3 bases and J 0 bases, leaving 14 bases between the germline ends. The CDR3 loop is CASSYTTVNMNTEAFF. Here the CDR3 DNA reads TGTGCCAGCAGTTATACGACAGTTAACATGAACACTGAAGCTTTCTTT.

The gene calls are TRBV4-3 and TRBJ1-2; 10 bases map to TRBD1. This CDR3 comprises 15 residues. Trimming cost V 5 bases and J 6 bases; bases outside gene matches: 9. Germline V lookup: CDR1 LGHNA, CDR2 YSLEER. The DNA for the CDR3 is TGCGCCAGCAGCGCCCGGGACAGGGGAATTCATGGCTACACCTTC. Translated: CASSARDRGIHGYTF.

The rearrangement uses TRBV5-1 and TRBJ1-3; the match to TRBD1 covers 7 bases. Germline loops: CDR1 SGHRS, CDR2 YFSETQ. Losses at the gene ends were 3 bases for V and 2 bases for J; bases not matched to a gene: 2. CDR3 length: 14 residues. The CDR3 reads CASSSGQAGNTIYF. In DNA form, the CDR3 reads TGCGCCAGCAGCTCCGGACAGGCTGGAAACACCATATATTTT.

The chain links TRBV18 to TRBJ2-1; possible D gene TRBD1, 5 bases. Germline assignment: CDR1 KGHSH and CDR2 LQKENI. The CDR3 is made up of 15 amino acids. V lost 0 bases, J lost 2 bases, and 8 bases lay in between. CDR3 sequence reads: CASSPPQGAYNEQFF. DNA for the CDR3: TGTGCCAGCTCACCACCCCAGGGTGCCTACAATGAGCAGTTCTTC.

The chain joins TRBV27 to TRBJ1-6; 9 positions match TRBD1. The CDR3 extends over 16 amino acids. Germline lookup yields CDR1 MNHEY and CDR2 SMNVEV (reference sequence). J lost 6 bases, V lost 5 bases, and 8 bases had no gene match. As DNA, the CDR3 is TGTGCCAGCAGTGCCGGGACAGGGTTCCTTAATTCACCCCTCCACTTT. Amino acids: CASSAGTGFLNSPLHF.

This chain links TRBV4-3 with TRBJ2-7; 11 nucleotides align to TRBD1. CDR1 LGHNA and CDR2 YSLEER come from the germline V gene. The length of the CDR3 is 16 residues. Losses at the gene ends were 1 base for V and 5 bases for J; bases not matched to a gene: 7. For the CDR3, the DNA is TGCGCCAGCAGCCAAGGACCCGGACAGGGGGCGGACGAGCAGTACTTC. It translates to CASSQGPGQGADEQYF.

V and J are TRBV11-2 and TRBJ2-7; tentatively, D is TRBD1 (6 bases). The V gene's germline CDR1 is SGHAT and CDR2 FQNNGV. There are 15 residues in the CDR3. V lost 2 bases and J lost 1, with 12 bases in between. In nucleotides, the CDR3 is TGTGCCAGCAGCTTAAGGACAGCCCTTTCCTACGAGCAGTACTTC. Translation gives CASSLRTALSYEQYF.

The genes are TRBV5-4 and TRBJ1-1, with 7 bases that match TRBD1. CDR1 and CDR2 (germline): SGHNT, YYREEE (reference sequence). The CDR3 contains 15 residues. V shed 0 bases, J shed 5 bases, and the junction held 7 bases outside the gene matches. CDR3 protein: CASSLADRLFTEAFF. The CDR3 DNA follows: TGTGCCAGCAGCTTGGCGGACAGGCTATTTACTGAAGCTTTCTTT. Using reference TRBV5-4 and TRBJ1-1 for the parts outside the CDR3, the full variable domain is ETGVTQSPTHLIKTRGQQVTLRCSSQSGHNTVSWYQQALGQGPQFIFQYYREEENGRGNFPPRFSGLQFPNYSSELNVNALELDDSALYLCASSLADRLFTEAFFGQGTRLTVV.

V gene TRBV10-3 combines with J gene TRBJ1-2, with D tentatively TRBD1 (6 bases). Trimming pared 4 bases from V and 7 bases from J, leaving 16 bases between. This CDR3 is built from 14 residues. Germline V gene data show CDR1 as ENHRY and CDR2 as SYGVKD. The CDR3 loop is CAISGPQGSGGYTF. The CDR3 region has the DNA TGTGCCATCAGTGGCCCACAGGGCTCGGGTGGCTACACCTTC.

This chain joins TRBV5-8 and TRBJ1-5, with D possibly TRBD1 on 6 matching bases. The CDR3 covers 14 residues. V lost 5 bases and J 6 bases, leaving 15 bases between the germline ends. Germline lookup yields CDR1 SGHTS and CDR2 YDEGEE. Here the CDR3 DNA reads TGTGCCAGCAGTCCCCGGGACACAGGTCAGCCCCAGCATTTT. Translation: CASSPRDTGQPQHF.

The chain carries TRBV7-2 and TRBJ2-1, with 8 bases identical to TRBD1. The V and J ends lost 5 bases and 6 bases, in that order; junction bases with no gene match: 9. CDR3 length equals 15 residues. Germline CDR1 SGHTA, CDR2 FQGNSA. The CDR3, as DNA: TGTGCCAGCAGCCCCCGGACAGGGCCCGGCAATGAGCAGTTCTTC. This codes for CASSPRTGPGNEQFF.

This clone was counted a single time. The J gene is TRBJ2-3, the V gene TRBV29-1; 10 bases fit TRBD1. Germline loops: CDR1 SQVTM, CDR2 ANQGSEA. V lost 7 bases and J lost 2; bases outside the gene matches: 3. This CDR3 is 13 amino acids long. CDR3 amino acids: CSARQGATDTQYF. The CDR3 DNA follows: TGCAGCGCCAGACAGGGGGCCACAGATACGCAGTATTTT.

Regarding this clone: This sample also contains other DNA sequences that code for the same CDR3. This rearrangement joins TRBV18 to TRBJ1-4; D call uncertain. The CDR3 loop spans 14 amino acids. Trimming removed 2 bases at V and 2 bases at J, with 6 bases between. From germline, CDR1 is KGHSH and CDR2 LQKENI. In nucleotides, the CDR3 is TGTGCCAGCTCACCAGGTCAGACTAATGAAAAACTGTTTTTT. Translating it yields CASSPGQTNEKLFF.

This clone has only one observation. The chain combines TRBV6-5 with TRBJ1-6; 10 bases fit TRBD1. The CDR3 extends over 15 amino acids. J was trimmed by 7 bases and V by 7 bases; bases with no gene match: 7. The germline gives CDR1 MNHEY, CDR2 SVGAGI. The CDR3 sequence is CASTHQTGGNSPLHF. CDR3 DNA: TGTGCCAGCACCCATCAGACAGGGGGCAATTCACCCCTCCACTTT.

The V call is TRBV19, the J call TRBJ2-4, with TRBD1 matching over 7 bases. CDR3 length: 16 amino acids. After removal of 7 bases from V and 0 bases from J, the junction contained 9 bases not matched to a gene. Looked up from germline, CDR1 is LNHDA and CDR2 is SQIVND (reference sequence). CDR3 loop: CASTYRGTLAKNIQYF. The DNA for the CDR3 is TGTGCCAGTACCTACAGGGGCACCCTAGCCAAAAACATTCAGTACTTC.

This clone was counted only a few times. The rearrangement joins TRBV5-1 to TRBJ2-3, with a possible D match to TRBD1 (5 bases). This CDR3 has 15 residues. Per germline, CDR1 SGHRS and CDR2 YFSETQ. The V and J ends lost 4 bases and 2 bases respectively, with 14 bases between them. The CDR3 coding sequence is TGCGCCAGCAGCCTCGCAGGGTATTACACAGATACGCAGTATTTT. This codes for CASSLAGYYTDTQYF.

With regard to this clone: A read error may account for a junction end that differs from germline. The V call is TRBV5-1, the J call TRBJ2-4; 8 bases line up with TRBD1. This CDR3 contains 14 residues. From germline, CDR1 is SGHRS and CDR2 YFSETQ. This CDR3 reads CASSLGQGTYRFRF. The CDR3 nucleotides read TGCGCCAGCAGCTTGGGACAGGGGACATATAGATTCCGTTTC.

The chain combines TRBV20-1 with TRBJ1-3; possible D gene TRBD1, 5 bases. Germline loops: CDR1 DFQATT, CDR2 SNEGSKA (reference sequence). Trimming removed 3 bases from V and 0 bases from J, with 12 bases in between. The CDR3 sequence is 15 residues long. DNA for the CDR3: TGCAGTGCTAGTAAGGGACTTCTCTCTGGAAACACCATATATTTT. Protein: CSASKGLLSGNTIYF.

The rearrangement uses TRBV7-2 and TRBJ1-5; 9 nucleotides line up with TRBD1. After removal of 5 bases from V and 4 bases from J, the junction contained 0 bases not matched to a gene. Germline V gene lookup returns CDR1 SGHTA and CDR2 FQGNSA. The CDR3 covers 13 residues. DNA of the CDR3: TGTGCCAGCAGCGGACAGGGGAATCAGCCCCAGCATTTT. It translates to CASSGQGNQPQHF.

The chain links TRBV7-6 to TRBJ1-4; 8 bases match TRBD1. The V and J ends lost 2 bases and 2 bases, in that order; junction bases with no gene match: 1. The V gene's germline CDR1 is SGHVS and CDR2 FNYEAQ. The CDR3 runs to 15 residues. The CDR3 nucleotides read TGTGCCAGCAGCTTAAACAGGGGGACTAATGAAAAACTGTTTTTT. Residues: CASSLNRGTNEKLFF.

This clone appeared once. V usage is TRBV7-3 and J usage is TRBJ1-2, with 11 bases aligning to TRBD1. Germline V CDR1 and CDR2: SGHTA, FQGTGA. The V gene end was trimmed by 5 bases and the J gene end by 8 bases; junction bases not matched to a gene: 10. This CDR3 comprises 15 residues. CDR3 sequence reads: CASSARTGGYEGYTF. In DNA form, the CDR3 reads TGTGCCAGCAGCGCGAGGACAGGGGGCTACGAGGGCTACACCTTC.

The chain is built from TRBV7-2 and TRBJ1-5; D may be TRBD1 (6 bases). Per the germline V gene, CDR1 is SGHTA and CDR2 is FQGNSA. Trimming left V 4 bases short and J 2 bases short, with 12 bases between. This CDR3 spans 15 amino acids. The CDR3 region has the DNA TGTGCCAGCAGCTCACAGGGTTTTGGCAATCAGCCCCAGCATTTT. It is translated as CASSSQGFGNQPQHF.

CDR3 region: CASSLASGPQETQYF. The CDR3 coding sequence is TGTGCCAGCAGCTTGGCTAGCGGCCCTCAAGAGACCCAGTACTTC. The chain is built from TRBV5-4 and TRBJ2-5, with 7 nucleotides matching TRBD2. J lost 2 bases, V lost 0 bases, and 4 bases had no gene match. Germline CDR1 reads SGHNT; CDR2 reads YYREEE (reference sequence). The CDR3 extends over 15 amino acids.

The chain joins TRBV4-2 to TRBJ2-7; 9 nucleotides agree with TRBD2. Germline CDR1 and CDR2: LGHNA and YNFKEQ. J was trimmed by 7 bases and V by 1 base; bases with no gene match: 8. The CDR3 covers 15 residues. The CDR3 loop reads CASSQVAGGSGEQYF. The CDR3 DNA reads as TGTGCCAGCAGCCAAGTGGCGGGGGGGAGTGGGGAGCAGTACTTC.